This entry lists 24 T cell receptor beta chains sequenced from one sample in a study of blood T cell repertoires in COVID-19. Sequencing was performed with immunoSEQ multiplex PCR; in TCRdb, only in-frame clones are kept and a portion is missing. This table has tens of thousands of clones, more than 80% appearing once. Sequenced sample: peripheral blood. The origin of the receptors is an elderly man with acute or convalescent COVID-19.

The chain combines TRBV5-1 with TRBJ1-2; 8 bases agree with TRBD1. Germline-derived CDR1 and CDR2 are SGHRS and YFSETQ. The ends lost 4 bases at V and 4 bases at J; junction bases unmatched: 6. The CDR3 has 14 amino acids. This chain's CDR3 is CASSPTGEVYGYTF. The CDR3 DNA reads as TGCGCCAGCAGCCCGACAGGGGAGGTCTATGGCTACACCTTC.

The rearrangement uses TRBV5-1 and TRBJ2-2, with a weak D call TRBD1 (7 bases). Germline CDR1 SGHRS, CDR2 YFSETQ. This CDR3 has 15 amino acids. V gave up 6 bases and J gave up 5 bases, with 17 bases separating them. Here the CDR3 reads CASTAPGGPTGELFF. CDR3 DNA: TGCGCCAGCACCGCCCCAGGGGGGCCTACCGGGGAGCTGTTTTTT.

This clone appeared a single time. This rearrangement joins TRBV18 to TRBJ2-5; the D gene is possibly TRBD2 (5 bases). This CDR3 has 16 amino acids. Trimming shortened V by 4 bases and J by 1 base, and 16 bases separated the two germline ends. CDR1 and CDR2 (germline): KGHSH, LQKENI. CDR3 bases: TGTGCCAGCTCACTTATTGGGAGCGGTACCCAAGAGACCCAGTACTTC. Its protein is CASSLIGSGTQETQYF. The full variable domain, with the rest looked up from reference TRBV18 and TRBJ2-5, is NAGVMQNPRHLVRRRGQEARLRCSPMKGHSHVYWYRQLPEEGLKFMVYLQKENIIDESGMPKERFSAEFPKEGPSILRIQQVVRGDSAAYFCASSLIGSGTQETQYFGPGTRLLVL.

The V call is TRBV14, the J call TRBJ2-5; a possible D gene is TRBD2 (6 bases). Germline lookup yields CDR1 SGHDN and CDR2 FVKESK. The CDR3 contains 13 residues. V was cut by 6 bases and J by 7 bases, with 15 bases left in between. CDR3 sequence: CASSPTVGGTQYF. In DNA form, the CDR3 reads TGTGCCAGCAGTCCCACGGTGGGGGGGACCCAGTACTTC. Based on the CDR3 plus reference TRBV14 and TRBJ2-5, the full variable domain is EAGVTQFPSHSVIEKGQTVTLRCDPISGHDNLYWYRRVMGKEIKFLLHFVKESKQDESGMPNNRFLAERTGGTYSTLKVQPAELEDSGVYFCASSPTVGGTQYFGPGTRLLVL.

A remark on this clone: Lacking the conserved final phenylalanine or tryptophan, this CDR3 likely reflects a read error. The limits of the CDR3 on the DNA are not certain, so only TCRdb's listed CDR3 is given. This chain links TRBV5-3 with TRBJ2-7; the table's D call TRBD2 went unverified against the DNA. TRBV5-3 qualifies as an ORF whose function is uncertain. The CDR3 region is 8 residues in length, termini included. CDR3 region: CARSLSGI.

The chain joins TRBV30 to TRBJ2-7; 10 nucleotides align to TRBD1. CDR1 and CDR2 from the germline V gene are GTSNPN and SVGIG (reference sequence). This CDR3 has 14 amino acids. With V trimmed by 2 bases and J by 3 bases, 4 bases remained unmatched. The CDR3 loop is CAWSRGQGIYEQYF. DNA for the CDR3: TGTGCCTGGAGTAGGGGACAGGGGATCTACGAGCAGTACTTC.

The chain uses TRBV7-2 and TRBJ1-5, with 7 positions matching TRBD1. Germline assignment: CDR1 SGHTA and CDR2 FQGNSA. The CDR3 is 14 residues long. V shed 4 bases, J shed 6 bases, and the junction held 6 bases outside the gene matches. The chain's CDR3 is CASSSTGAGQPQHF. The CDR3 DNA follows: TGTGCCAGCAGCTCCACAGGGGCAGGTCAGCCCCAGCATTTT.

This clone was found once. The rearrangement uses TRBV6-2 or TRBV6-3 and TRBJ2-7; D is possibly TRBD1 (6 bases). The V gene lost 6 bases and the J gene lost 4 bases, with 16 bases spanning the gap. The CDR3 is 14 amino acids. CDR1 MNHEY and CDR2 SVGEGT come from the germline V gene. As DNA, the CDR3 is TGTGCCAGCAGCCATCAACACACAGGGTACGAGCAGTACTTC. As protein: CASSHQHTGYEQYF.

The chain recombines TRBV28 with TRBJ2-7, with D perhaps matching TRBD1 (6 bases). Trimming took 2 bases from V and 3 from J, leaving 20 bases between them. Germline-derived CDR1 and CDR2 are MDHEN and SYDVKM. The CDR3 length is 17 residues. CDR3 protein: CASSLPDQGPGYYEQYF. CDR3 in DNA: TGTGCCAGCAGTTTACCCGATCAGGGGCCCGGGTACTACGAGCAGTACTTC.

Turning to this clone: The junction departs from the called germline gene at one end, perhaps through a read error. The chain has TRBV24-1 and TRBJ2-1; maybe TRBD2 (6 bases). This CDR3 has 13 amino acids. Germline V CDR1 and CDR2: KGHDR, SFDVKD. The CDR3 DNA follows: TGTGCCACCGTGGGGGGAGGATACAATGAGAAGTTCTTC. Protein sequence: CATVGGGYNEKFF.

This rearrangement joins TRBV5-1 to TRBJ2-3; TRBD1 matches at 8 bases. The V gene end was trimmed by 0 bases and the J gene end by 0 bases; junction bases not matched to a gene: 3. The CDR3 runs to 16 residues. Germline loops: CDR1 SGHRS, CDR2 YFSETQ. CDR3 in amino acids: CASSLGQGLSTDTQYF. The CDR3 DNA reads TGCGCCAGCAGCTTGGGACAGGGGCTAAGCACAGATACGCAGTATTTT. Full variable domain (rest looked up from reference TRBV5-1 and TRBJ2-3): KAGVTQTPRYLIKTRGQQVTLSCSPISGHRSVSWYQQTPGQGLQFLFEYFSETQRNKGNFPGRFSGRQFSNSRSEMNVSTLELGDSALYLCASSLGQGLSTDTQYFGPGTRLTVL.

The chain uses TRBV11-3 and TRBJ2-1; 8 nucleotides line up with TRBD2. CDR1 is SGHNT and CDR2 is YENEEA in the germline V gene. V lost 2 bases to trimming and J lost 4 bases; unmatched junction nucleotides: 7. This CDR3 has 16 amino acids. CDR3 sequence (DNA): TGTGCCAGCAGCTTAACATTCCGGGGGGGTTACAATGAGCAGTTCTTC. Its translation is CASSLTFRGGYNEQFF.

The CDR3 is CASSEARGGQLAGELFF. CDR3 bases: TGTGCCAGCAGTGAAGCCCGGGGCGGACAGTTGGCCGGGGAGCTGTTTTTT. This chain joins TRBV2 and TRBJ2-2, with D perhaps matching TRBD1 (6 bases). Looked up from germline, CDR1 is SNHLY and CDR2 is FYNNEI. The CDR3 contains 17 residues. V was clipped by 0 bases and J by 6 bases, with 17 bases between them.

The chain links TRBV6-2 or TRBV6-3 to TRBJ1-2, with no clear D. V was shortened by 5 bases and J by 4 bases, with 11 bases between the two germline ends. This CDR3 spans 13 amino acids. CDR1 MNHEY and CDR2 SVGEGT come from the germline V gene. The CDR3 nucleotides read TGTGCCAGCAGTACAACCGGGGTCTATGGCTACACCTTC. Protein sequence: CASSTTGVYGYTF.

As DNA, the CDR3 is TGTGCCAGCAGCCGTACCAGGACAGGCCAAGAGACCCAGTACTTC. It codes for CASSRTRTGQETQYF. The rearrangement uses TRBV7-9 and TRBJ2-5; 7 nucleotides line up with TRBD1. CDR1 and CDR2 from the germline V gene are SEHNR and FQNEAQ (reference sequence). The CDR3 spans 15 residues. Germline trimming cut 5 bases from V and 1 base from J; bases unmatched to any gene: 7.

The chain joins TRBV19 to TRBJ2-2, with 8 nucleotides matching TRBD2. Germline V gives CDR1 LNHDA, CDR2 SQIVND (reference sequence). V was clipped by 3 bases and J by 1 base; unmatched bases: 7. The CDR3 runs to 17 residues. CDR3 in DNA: TGTGCCAGTAGTATGGCCCCGGGGGGGCAGAACACCGGGGAGCTGTTTTTT. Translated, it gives CASSMAPGGQNTGELFF.

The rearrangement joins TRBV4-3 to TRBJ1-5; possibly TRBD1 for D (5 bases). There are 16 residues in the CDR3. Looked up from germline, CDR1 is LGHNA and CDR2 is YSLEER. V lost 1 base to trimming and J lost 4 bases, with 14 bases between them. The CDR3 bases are TGCGCCAGCAGCCAAGGAGCCAGGGCGGGGAATCAGCCCCAGCATTTT. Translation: CASSQGARAGNQPQHF.

CDR3 sequence: CASSYMSGRKETQYF. CDR3 in DNA: TGTGCCAGCAGTTATATGAGCGGGAGAAAAGAGACCCAGTACTTC. This rearrangement joins TRBV6-9 to TRBJ2-5; TRBD2 agrees at 8 bases. CDR1 MNHGY and CDR2 SVAAGI come from the germline V gene. This CDR3 region has 15 residues. V lost 2 bases to trimming and J lost 3 bases; unmatched junction nucleotides: 5.

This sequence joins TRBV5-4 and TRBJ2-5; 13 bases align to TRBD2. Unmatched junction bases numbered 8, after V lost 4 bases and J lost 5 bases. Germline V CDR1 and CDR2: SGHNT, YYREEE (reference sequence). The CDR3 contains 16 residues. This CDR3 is CASSPPGLAGWETQYF. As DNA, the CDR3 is TGTGCCAGCAGCCCCCCGGGACTAGCGGGATGGGAGACCCAGTACTTC.

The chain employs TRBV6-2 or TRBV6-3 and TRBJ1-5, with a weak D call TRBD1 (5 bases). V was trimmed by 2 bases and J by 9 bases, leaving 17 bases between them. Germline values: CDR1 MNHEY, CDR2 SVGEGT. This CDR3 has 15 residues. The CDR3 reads CASSYASGSSGPQHF. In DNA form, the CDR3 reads TGTGCCAGCAGTTACGCGTCAGGGTCCTCGGGGCCCCAGCATTTT.

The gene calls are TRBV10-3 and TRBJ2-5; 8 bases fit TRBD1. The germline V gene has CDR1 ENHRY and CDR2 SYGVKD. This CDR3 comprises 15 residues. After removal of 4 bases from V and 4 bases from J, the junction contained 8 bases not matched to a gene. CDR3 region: CAISAQNRGRETQYF. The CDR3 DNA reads TGTGCCATCAGTGCCCAGAACAGGGGGAGAGAGACCCAGTACTTC.

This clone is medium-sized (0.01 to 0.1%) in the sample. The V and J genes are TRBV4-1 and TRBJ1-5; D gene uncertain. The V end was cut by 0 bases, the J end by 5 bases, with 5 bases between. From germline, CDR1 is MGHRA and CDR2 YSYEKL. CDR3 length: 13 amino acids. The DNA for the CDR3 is TGCGCCAGCAGCCAAGATTTCGATCAGCCCCAGCATTTT. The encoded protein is CASSQDFDQPQHF.

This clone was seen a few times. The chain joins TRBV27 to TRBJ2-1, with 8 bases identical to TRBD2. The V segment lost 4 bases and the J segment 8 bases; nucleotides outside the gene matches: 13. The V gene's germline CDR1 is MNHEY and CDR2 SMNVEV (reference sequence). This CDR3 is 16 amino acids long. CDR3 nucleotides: TGTGCCAGCAGTTGGGGACCGGGACTAGAGTCCTATGAGCAGTTCTTC. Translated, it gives CASSWGPGLESYEQFF.

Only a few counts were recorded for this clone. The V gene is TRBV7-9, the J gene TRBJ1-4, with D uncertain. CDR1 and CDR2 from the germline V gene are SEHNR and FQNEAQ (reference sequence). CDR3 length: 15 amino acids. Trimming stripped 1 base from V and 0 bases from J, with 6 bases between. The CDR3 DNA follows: TGTGCCAGCAGCTTAGAACAGACAACTAATGAAAAACTGTTTTTT. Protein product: CASSLEQTTNEKLFF. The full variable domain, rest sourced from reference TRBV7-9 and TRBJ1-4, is DTGVSQNPRHKITKRGQNVTFRCDPISEHNRLYWYRQTLGQGPEFLTYFQNEAQLEKSRLLSDRFSAERPKGSFSTLEIQRTEQGDSAMYLCASSLEQTTNEKLFFGSGTQLSVL.